The 15 T cell receptor beta chains presented below share a single source sample, sequenced in a study of metastatic and nonmetastatic thyroid tumors (dated by TCRdb to 2019 to 2021). The library was prepared using PCR. Sequencer: Illumina HiSeq 4000. In-frame beta chains were kept once TCRdb had trimmed the public reads at Q25 with fastp and called clones with MiXCR. Here the sample has around 52,000 clones; 25% to 30% occur a single time. The ten most abundant clones make up 15% to 20% of the sample. Before undergoing thyroid surgery, none of the patients had been given any kind of treatment. The sequencing input was blood. The receptors here all came from a female donor with papillary thyroid cancer or a benign thyroid nodule (not recorded which). Some clones in this sample may be carry-over from other donors' samples.

By sample fraction, this clone is medium-sized (0.01 to 0.1%). V gene TRBV27 combines with J gene TRBJ2-5; TRBD1 agrees at 10 bases. The V gene end was trimmed by 4 bases and the J gene end by 7 bases; junction bases not matched to a gene: 6. CDR3 length: 14 residues. The germline gives CDR1 MNHEY, CDR2 SMNVEV (reference sequence). CDR3 amino acids: CASSSDRGLGTQYF. CDR3 bases: TGTGCCAGCAGTTCAGACAGGGGGCTCGGGACCCAGTACTTC.

This sequence joins TRBV4-3 and TRBJ2-2; D call uncertain. CDR3 size: 13 residues. Germline CDR1 reads LGHNA; CDR2 reads YSLEER. Deletions cut 0 bases from V and 8 bases from J, with 7 bases between. CDR3 sequence reads: CASSQDEVGELFF. Here the CDR3 DNA reads TGCGCCAGCAGCCAAGATGAAGTGGGGGAGCTGTTTTTT.

In its sample, this clone is medium-sized. The rearrangement links TRBV20-1 to TRBJ2-7, with unresolved D. This CDR3 spans 11 amino acids. V lost 5 bases and J 2 bases, leaving 7 bases between the germline ends. Germline V lookup: CDR1 DFQATT, CDR2 SNEGSKA (reference sequence). The CDR3 DNA reads TGCAGTGCTGGCGACACCTACGAGCAGTACTTC. As protein: CSAGDTYEQYF.

For this clone: The sample has other DNA sequences that encode this CDR3 too. The rearrangement links TRBV6-2 or TRBV6-3 to TRBJ1-6; D unclear. This CDR3 has 14 residues. V dropped 10 bases and J dropped 5 bases, with 15 bases sitting between them. Per the germline V gene, CDR1 is MNHEY and CDR2 is SVGEGT. The CDR3 DNA follows: TGTGCCACCTCGGACCCCCGGGATAATTCACCCCTCCACTTT. Translating gives CATSDPRDNSPLHF.

The rearrangement joins TRBV4-1 to TRBJ1-5, with TRBD1 matching over 10 bases. The CDR3 is made up of 16 amino acids. With 4 bases clipped from V and 5 bases from J, the junction kept 8 bases outside the gene matches. Germline-derived CDR1 and CDR2 are MGHRA and YSYEKL. CDR3 protein: CASSRASGTGDQPQHF. DNA of the CDR3: TGCGCCAGCAGCCGAGCTTCCGGGACAGGGGATCAGCCCCAGCATTTT.

V is TRBV11-2 and J is TRBJ1-1; D uncertain. V was shortened by 3 bases and J by 5 bases, with 10 bases between the two germline ends. Germline V gene data show CDR1 as SGHAT and CDR2 as FQNNGV. CDR3 length: 13 amino acids. The CDR3 region is CASSLFERTEAFF. The CDR3 DNA is TGTGCCAGCAGCTTGTTTGAGAGGACTGAAGCTTTCTTT.

J is TRBJ2-6 and V is TRBV28; 7 bases line up with TRBD1. This CDR3 is 16 amino acids long. Germline-derived CDR1 and CDR2 are MDHEN and SYDVKM. V lost 6 bases and J lost 3; bases outside the gene matches: 8. CDR3 amino acids: CASRPGQAGGANVLTF. For the CDR3, the DNA is TGTGCCAGCAGGCCAGGACAGGCTGGTGGGGCCAACGTCCTGACTTTC.

For this clone: Given a much more abundant clone one base away, this may be a read error. Other DNA sequences in the same sample also yield this CDR3. The rearrangement links TRBV2 to TRBJ2-5; D is possibly TRBD2 (6 bases). The germline CDR1 and CDR2 sequences are SNHLY and FYNNEI. The CDR3 totals 12 residues. The CDR3 sequence is CASRLGEETQYF. The CDR3, as DNA: TGTGCAAGCAGGTTGGGGGAGGAGACCCAATACTTC. The entire variable domain, with the rest obtained from reference TRBV2 and TRBJ2-5, is as follows: EPEVTQTPSHQVTQMGQEVILRCVPISNHLYFYWYRQILGQKVEFLVSFYNNEISEKSEIFDDQFSVERPDGSNFTLKIRSTKLEDSAMYFCASRLGEETQYFGPGTRLLVL.

The chain uses TRBV5-1 and TRBJ2-4, with no clear D. Trimming removed 1 base at V and 0 bases at J, with 11 bases between. This CDR3 comprises 16 residues. The germline V gene has CDR1 SGHRS and CDR2 YFSETQ. CDR3 nucleotides: TGCGCCAGCAGCTTGTTCTCCGAAAGAGCCAAAAACATTCAGTACTTC. This translates into CASSLFSERAKNIQYF.

This chain uses TRBV6-4 with TRBJ1-1; no reliable D call. Germline values: CDR1 MRHNA, CDR2 SNTAGT. This CDR3 comprises 14 residues. Trimming took off 8 bases at V and 2 bases at J, with 15 bases between the two ends. The CDR3 region is CASRADGGNTEAFF. In DNA form, the CDR3 reads TGTGCCAGCCGTGCTGACGGAGGAAACACTGAAGCTTTCTTT.

The CDR3 loop is CASSISYVDTGELFF. The DNA for the CDR3 is TGTGCCAGCAGCATTAGTTATGTAGACACCGGGGAGCTGTTTTTT. The rearrangement links TRBV12-3 or TRBV12-4 to TRBJ2-2; D gene uncertain. The CDR3 spans 15 residues. V was clipped by 6 bases and J by 3 bases, with 14 bases between them.

This clone was picked up a small number of times. V usage is TRBV18 and J usage is TRBJ2-1, with 13 bases matching TRBD2. This CDR3 comprises 16 residues. Germline CDR1 and CDR2: KGHSH and LQKENI. V gave up 3 bases and J gave up 6 bases; unmatched junction bases: 5. As DNA, the CDR3 is TGTGCCAGCTCACCCGGCGGGACTAGCGGGGTCAATGAGCAGTTCTTC. This codes for CASSPGGTSGVNEQFF.

The sample holds a few counts of this clone. The V and J genes are TRBV2 and TRBJ1-1, with D unresolved. The CDR3 has 14 amino acids. Per germline, CDR1 SNHLY and CDR2 FYNNEI. Trimming pared 3 bases from V and 1 base from J, leaving 9 bases between. The CDR3 here is CASSEGRENTEAFF. The CDR3 DNA reads TGTGCCAGCAGTGAGGGGAGGGAGAACACTGAAGCTTTCTTT.

This clone appeared a few times. The chain is built from TRBV5-1 and TRBJ1-6; TRBD1 aligns across 7 bases. The germline gives CDR1 SGHRS, CDR2 YFSETQ. This CDR3 comprises 16 residues. V trimming: 4 bases; J trimming: 10 bases; junction bases outside the gene matches: 14. CDR3 DNA: TGCGCCAGCAGCCCGACGACCGACAGGGCGGAATCACCCCTCCACTTT. Its translation: CASSPTTDRAESPLHF.

The rearrangement uses TRBV12-3 or TRBV12-4 and TRBJ2-1; D uncertain. This CDR3 region has 13 residues. Trimming took off 3 bases at V and 3 bases at J, with 6 bases between the two ends. The DNA of the CDR3 is TGTGCCAGCAGTTTTAAGGGCTACAATGAGCAGTTCTTC. It encodes CASSFKGYNEQFF.